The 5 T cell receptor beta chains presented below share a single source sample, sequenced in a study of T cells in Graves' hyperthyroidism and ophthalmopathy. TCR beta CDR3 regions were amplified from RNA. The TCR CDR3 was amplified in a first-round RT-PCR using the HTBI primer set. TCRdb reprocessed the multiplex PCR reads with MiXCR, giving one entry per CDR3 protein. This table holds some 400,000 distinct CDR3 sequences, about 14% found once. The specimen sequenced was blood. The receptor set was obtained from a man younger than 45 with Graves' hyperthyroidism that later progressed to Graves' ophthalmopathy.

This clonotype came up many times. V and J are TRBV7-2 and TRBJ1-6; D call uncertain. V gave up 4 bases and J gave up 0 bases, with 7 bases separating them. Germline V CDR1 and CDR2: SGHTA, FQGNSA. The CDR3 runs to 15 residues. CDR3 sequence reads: CASSSSLSYNSPLHF. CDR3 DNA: TGTGCCAGCAGCTCATCCCTCTCCTATAATTCACCCCTCCACTTT.

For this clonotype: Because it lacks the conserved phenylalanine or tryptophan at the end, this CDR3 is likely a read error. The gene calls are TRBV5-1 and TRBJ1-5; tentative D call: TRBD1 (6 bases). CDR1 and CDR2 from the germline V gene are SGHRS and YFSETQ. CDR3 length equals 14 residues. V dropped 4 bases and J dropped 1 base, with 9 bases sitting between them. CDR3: CASSLGTSNQPQHL. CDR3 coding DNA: TGCGCCAGCAGCCTAGGGACAAGCAATCAGCCCCAGCATCTT.

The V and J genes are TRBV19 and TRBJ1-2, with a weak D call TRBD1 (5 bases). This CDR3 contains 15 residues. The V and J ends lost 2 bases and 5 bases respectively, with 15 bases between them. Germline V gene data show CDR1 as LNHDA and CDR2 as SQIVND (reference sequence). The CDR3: CASSISQGESYGYTF. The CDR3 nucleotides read TGTGCCAGTAGTATAAGTCAGGGCGAGAGTTATGGCTACACCTTC.

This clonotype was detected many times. Here the CDR3 DNA reads TGTGCCAGCCTACAAGAAATGAACACTGAAGCTTTCTTT. This translates into CASLQEMNTEAFF. The V call is TRBV2, the J call TRBJ1-1; D gene uncertain. V gave up 8 bases and J gave up 0 bases, with 10 bases separating them. This CDR3 comprises 13 residues. Germline V lookup: CDR1 SNHLY, CDR2 FYNNEI.

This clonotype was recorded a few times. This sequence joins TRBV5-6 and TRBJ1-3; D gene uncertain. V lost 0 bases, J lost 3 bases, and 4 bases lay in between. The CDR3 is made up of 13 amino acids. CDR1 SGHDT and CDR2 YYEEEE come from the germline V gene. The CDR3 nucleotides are TGTGCCAGCAGCTTGGAGGTTGGAAACACCATATATTTT. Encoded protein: CASSLEVGNTIYF. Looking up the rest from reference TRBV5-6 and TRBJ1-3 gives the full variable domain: DAGVTQSPTHLIKTRGQQVTLRCSPKSGHDTVSWYQQALGQGPQFIFQYYEEEERQRGNFPDRFSGHQFPNYSSELNVNALLLGDSALYLCASSLEVGNTIYFGEGSWLTVV.